One and the same sample provided the 14 T cell receptor beta chains below, sequenced in a study of OX40 agonist ivuxolimab in advanced cancers. The protocol was immunoSEQ multiplex PCR, while the TCRdb copy is restricted to in-frame clones and leaves out a portion. The sample contains about 77,000 clones, 85% to 90% of which appear only once. Specimen: CD4+ or CD8+ T cells sorted from blood, collected in a trial of the OX40 agonist ivuxolimab. The receptors stem from an adult with an advanced solid tumor such as melanoma, head and neck, liver or kidney cancer.

This rearrangement joins TRBV5-1 to TRBJ1-2, with D unresolved. Trimming left V 1 base short and J 2 bases short, with 6 bases between. Germline V CDR1 and CDR2: SGHRS, YFSETQ. The length of the CDR3 is 13 residues. CDR3 region: CASSLNGNYGYTF. The DNA for the CDR3 is TGCGCCAGCAGCTTGAACGGGAACTATGGCTACACCTTC.

The chain is built from TRBV5-1 and TRBJ2-6; maybe TRBD2 (6 bases). V was trimmed by 5 bases and J by 0 bases, leaving 15 bases between them. This CDR3 contains 17 residues. The germline V gene encodes CDR1 SGHRS and CDR2 YFSETQ. CDR3 nucleotide sequence: TGCGCCAGCAGTGGGGGGACGGGGCCCTCTGGGGCCAACGTCCTGACTTTC. Its translation: CASSGGTGPSGANVLTF. The variable domain in full, with the rest retrieved from reference TRBV5-1 and TRBJ2-6, is KAGVTQTPRYLIKTRGQQVTLSCSPISGHRSVSWYQQTPGQGLQFLFEYFSETQRNKGNFPGRFSGRQFSNSRSEMNVSTLELGDSALYLCASSGGTGPSGANVLTFGAGSRLTVL.

The gene calls are TRBV18 and TRBJ1-5; TRBD1 aligns across 8 bases. CDR1 and CDR2 (germline): KGHSH, LQKENI. The CDR3 contains 15 residues. The V segment lost 5 bases and the J segment 5 bases; nucleotides outside the gene matches: 8. The CDR3 nucleotides are TGTGCCAGCTCATCCAAGACAGGGGACGATCAGCCCCAGCATTTT. It encodes CASSSKTGDDQPQHF. The full variable domain, its missing parts supplied by reference TRBV18 and TRBJ1-5, is NAGVMQNPRHLVRRRGQEARLRCSPMKGHSHVYWYRQLPEEGLKFMVYLQKENIIDESGMPKERFSAEFPKEGPSILRIQQVVRGDSAAYFCASSSKTGDDQPQHFGDGTRLSIL.

V usage is TRBV29-1 and J usage is TRBJ2-2; a possible D gene is TRBD1 (5 bases). The CDR3 is 13 residues long. Trimming removed 4 bases from V and 7 bases from J, with 13 bases in between. Germline lookup yields CDR1 SQVTM and CDR2 ANQGSEA. CDR3 in amino acids: CSVGIGVGGELFF. The CDR3 DNA reads as TGCAGCGTTGGGATAGGGGTCGGCGGGGAGCTGTTTTTT.

The V call is TRBV5-6, the J call TRBJ2-3; no definite D call. V lost 0 bases, J lost 4 bases, and 6 bases lay in between. Germline CDR1 reads SGHDT; CDR2 reads YYEEEE. This CDR3 contains 13 residues. The CDR3 spells CASSLARADTQYF. The CDR3 region has the DNA TGTGCCAGCAGCTTGGCCCGGGCAGATACGCAGTATTTT.

The rearrangement uses TRBV19 and TRBJ1-1; D unclear. The CDR3 consists of 13 residues. From germline, CDR1 is LNHDA and CDR2 SQIVND (reference sequence). The V end was cut by 4 bases, the J end by 7 bases, with 13 bases between. Here the CDR3 reads CASSKQALVEAFF. The DNA for the CDR3 is TGTGCCAGTAGTAAGCAGGCCCTGGTTGAAGCTTTCTTT.

The V call is TRBV6-6, the J call TRBJ2-3; 9 nucleotides match TRBD1. V was pared by 6 bases and J by 0 bases, with 4 bases of the junction left unmatched. The CDR3 length is 15 residues. In germline, CDR1 is MNHNY, CDR2 SVGAGI (reference sequence). CDR3 sequence (DNA): TGTGCCAGCAGAACAGGGGGCCCTAGCACAGATACGCAGTATTTT. This encodes CASRTGGPSTDTQYF.

The chain recombines TRBV25-1 with TRBJ2-3, with D tentatively TRBD2 (6 bases). This CDR3 has 14 residues. V shed 2 bases and J shed 0 bases, with 6 bases lying between them. Germline values: CDR1 MGHDK, CDR2 SYGVNS. The CDR3 reads CASSEGGSTDTQYF. CDR3 coding DNA: TGTGCCAGCAGTGAAGGAGGGAGCACAGATACGCAGTATTTT.

CDR3 sequence: CASSLARGGPATDTQYF. In DNA, the CDR3 is TGTGCCAGCAGCTTGGCCCGTGGGGGCCCAGCCACAGATACGCAGTATTTT. The chain has TRBV7-2 and TRBJ2-3; D possibly corresponds to TRBD1 (6 bases). The CDR3 consists of 17 residues. The V end was cut by 3 bases, the J end by 2 bases, with 18 bases between. CDR1 SGHTA and CDR2 FQGNSA come from the germline V gene. Combining the CDR3 with reference TRBV7-2 and TRBJ2-3 gives the whole variable domain GAGVSQSPSNKVTEKGKDVELRCDPISGHTALYWYRQSLGQGLEFLIYFQGNSAPDKSGLPSDRFSAERTGGSVSTLTIQRTQQEDSAVYLCASSLARGGPATDTQYFGPGTRLTVL.

This chain uses TRBV19 with TRBJ2-5; TRBD1 agrees at 7 bases. Unmatched junction bases numbered 6, after V lost 5 bases and J lost 6 bases. The CDR3 contains 13 residues. Germline V gives CDR1 LNHDA, CDR2 SQIVND (reference sequence). CDR3 bases: TGTGCCAGTAGTCCCGACAGGGTTAAGACCCAGTACTTC. Encoded protein: CASSPDRVKTQYF. The full variable domain, with the rest looked up from reference TRBV19 and TRBJ2-5, is DGGITQSPKYLFRKEGQNVTLSCEQNLNHDAMYWYRQDPGQGLRLIYYSQIVNDFQKGDIAEGYSVSREKKESFPLTVTSAQKNPTAFYLCASSPDRVKTQYFGPGTRLLVL.

This chain joins TRBV10-3 and TRBJ2-7; 7 positions match TRBD1. Germline V gene sequence: CDR1 ENHRY, CDR2 SYGVKD. The V and J ends lost 2 bases and 5 bases, in that order; junction bases with no gene match: 6. The CDR3 consists of 14 residues. CDR3 amino acids: CAISETGVVHEQYF. The CDR3 region has the DNA TGTGCCATCAGTGAGACAGGGGTAGTACACGAGCAGTACTTC.

The J gene is TRBJ1-4, the V gene TRBV14, with D hard to call. Germline CDR1 SGHDN, CDR2 FVKESK. V gave up 1 base and J gave up 8 bases, with 14 bases separating them. The CDR3 is 15 residues long. CDR3: CASSQGTLRREKLFF. The CDR3 region has the DNA TGTGCCAGCAGCCAAGGGACCCTCCGGAGAGAAAAACTGTTTTTT.

This CDR3 reads CASSKSHWETQYF. DNA for the CDR3: TGTGCCAGTAGTAAGTCCCACTGGGAGACCCAGTACTTC. The chain links TRBV19 to TRBJ2-5; D is unclear. Germline CDR1 and CDR2: LNHDA and SQIVND (reference sequence). V shed 4 bases and J shed 5 bases, with 11 bases lying between them. This CDR3 has 13 residues. The full variable domain, rest sourced from reference TRBV19 and TRBJ2-5, is DGGITQSPKYLFRKEGQNVTLSCEQNLNHDAMYWYRQDPGQGLRLIYYSQIVNDFQKGDIAEGYSVSREKKESFPLTVTSAQKNPTAFYLCASSKSHWETQYFGPGTRLLVL.

V and J are TRBV2 and TRBJ1-1; D is ambiguous. Germline CDR1 is SNHLY and CDR2 is FYNNEI. CDR3 length: 11 residues. Trimming removed 3 bases from V and 5 bases from J, with 4 bases in between. The CDR3 spells CASSELTEAFF. The CDR3, as DNA: TGTGCCAGCAGTGAGCTTACTGAAGCTTTCTTT.